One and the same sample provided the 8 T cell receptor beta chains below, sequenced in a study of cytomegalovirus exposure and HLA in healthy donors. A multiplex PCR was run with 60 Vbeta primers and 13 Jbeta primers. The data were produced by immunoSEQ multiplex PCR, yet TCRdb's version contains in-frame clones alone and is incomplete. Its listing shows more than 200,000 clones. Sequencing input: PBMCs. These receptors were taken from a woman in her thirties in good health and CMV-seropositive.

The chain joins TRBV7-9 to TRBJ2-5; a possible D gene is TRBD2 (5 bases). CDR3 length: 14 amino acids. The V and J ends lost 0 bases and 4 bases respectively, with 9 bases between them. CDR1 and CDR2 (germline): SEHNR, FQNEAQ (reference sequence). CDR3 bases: TGTGCCAGCAGCTTAGCGTCCCGGGGAGAGACCCAGTACTTC. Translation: CASSLASRGETQYF. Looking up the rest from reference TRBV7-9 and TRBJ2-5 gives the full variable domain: DTGVSQNPRHKITKRGQNVTFRCDPISEHNRLYWYRQTLGQGPEFLTYFQNEAQLEKSRLLSDRFSAERPKGSFSTLEIQRTEQGDSAMYLCASSLASRGETQYFGPGTRLLVL.

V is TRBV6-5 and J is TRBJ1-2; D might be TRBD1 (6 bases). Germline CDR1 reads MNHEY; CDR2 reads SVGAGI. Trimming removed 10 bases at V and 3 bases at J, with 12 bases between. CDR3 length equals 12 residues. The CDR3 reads CATQQGDYGYTF. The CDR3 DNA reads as TGTGCCACCCAACAGGGCGACTATGGCTACACCTTC.

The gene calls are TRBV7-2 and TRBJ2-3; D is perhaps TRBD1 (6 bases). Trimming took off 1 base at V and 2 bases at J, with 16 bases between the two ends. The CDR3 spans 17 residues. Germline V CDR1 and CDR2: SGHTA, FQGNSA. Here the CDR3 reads CASSLGTRSGATDTQYF. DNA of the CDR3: TGTGCCAGCAGCTTAGGTACTAGGTCAGGGGCCACAGATACGCAGTATTTT.

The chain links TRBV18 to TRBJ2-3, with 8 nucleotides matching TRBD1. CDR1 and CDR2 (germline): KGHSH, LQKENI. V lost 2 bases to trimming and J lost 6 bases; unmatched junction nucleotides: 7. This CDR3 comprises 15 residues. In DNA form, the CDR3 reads TGTGCCAGCTCACCATACTCTCAGGGGGCGGATACGCAGTATTTT. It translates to CASSPYSQGADTQYF.

The CDR3 region is CASSLNSEKLFF. The CDR3 DNA sequence: TGTGCCAGCAGTTTAAATAGTGAAAAACTGTTTTTT. The chain employs TRBV28 and TRBJ1-4; D is uncertain. V dropped 2 bases and J dropped 7 bases, with 5 bases sitting between them. The CDR3 is 12 residues long. Germline CDR1 and CDR2: MDHEN and SYDVKM.

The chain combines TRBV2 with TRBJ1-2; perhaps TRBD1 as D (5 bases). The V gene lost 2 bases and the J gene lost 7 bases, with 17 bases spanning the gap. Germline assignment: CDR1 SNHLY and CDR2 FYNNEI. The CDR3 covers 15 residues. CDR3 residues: CASSEYRGSPGGYTF. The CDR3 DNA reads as TGTGCCAGCAGTGAATATAGGGGCTCACCGGGTGGCTACACCTTC.

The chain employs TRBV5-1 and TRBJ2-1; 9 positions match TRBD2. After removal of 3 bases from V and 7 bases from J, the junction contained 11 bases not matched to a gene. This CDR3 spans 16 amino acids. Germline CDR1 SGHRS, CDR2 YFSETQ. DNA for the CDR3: TGCGCCAGCAGCTCCCTCTTGCGGGAGGGCCTTAATGAGCAGTTCTTC. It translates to CASSSLLREGLNEQFF.

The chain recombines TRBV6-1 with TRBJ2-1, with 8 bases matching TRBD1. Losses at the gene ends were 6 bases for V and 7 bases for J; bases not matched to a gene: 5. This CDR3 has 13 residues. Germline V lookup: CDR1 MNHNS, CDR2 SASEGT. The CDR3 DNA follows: TGTGCCAGCAGGTGGGGACAGGAGAATGAGCAGTTCTTC. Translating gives CASRWGQENEQFF.